This T cell receptor beta chain stems from a study of T cell changes during pregnancy in multiple sclerosis. This clone occurred once. Produced via immunoSEQ multiplex PCR; TCRdb's table is partial and in-frame only. This sample has tens of thousands of clones, with about 92% found just once. Germline V gene sequence: CDR1 SGHVS, CDR2 FNYEAQ. The V and J ends lost 1 base and 4 bases respectively, with 17 bases between them. The CDR3 totals 16 residues. This chain connects TRBV7-6 to TRBJ2-7; D perhaps matches TRBD2 (5 bases). Sequenced material: peripheral blood, taken in the third trimester of pregnancy. This sequence was found in a female donor in good health, enrolled as a control in a pregnancy study. This CDR3 is CASSLGEAELAYEQYF. The CDR3 nucleotides read TGTGCCAGCAGCTTAGGTGAAGCGGAGCTTGCTTACGAGCAGTACTTC.